This T cell receptor (beta chain) was identified in a study of blood T cell repertoires in COVID-19. Background on the study: The study drew acute and convalescent COVID-19 samples from the United States, Italy and Spain. Sources were T cells, B-cell-depleted T cells, or PBMCs; the material itself was cDNA or gDNA.

While infection was still active, Seattle patients were enrolled and then followed longitudinally. The germline gives CDR1 MDHEN, CDR2 SYDVKM. V lost 2 bases to trimming and J lost 7 bases, with 18 bases between them. This CDR3 is 16 amino acids long. Per the study methods: Amplification of reference gene primers was used by the study to estimate nucleated cell counts. The data were produced by immunoSEQ multiplex PCR, yet TCRdb's version contains in-frame clones alone and is incomplete. V and J calls and clone size come straight from that table; D and trimming were deduced from the DNA. In the table there are roughly 200,000 clones, 81% of which are singletons.

The sample consisted of peripheral blood. The source of this sequence is a woman aged 40 to 50 with COVID-19, enrolled during active disease. This rearrangement joins TRBV28 to TRBJ2-1, with a tentative D call TRBD2 (5 bases). CDR3 sequence reads: CASSLSGLGGGNEQFF. The CDR3 nucleotides are TGTGCCAGCAGTTTAAGTGGACTCGGAGGCGGTAATGAGCAGTTCTTC.